This TCR beta chain comes out of a study of response to subunit inactivated influenza vaccine. One entry per CDR3 protein results from TCRdb running MiXCR on the RT-PCR reads. The repertoire consists of 860,000 or so distinct CDR3 sequences, with over 20% occurring once and the leading ten covering roughly a tenth. V was pared by 0 bases and J by 4 bases, with 9 bases of the junction left unmatched. The CDR3 has 17 amino acids. Per the germline V gene, CDR1 is MNHEY and CDR2 is SVGAGI. The J gene is TRBJ2-3, the V gene TRBV6-5; 8 nucleotides align to TRBD1. The input for sequencing was PBMCs from blood, taken more than 4 days after vaccination. This receptor was identified in a man aged 50-59 years who received an inactivated influenza vaccine. CDR3 coding DNA: TGTGCCAGCAGTTACTCCCAGGGGGCCAGGAGCGCAGATACGCAGTATTTT. It encodes CASSYSQGARSADTQYF.